Following are 20 T cell receptor beta chains from one sample sequenced in a study of CD8+CD57+ T cells in acquired aplastic anemia. All patients picked for sequencing had shown, by flow cytometry, an expansion of CD8+CD57+ cells. CDR3 and TCR beta VDJ profiling relied on genomic DNA as the template. One entry per CDR3 protein results from TCRdb running MiXCR on the reads. The sample has fewer than 250,000 distinct CDR3 sequences, roughly half seen once. The source material was sorted CD4+, CD8+, or CD8+CD57+ T cells (not recorded which) from PBMCs. The receptors derive from a human donor with aplastic anemia.

In its sample, this clonotype was seen many times. This rearrangement joins TRBV20-1 to TRBJ2-7; D remains unclear. Germline CDR1 and CDR2: DFQATT and SNEGSKA (reference sequence). The CDR3 runs to 16 residues. Between the trimmed V and J ends, which lost 0 bases and 2 bases, there was a span of 17 bases. CDR3 nucleotides: TGCAGTGCTAGAGACCCTCAGGCAGTAAGAACCTACGAGCAGTACTTC. Translation gives CSARDPQAVRTYEQYF.

This clonotype was seen many times. The chain uses TRBV6-1 and TRBJ1-2, with D hard to call. The CDR3 runs 15 residues. Germline loops: CDR1 MNHNS, CDR2 SASEGT. The ends were cut back, 0 bases at V and 4 bases at J, with 12 bases in the middle. Here the CDR3 DNA reads TGTGCCAGCAGTGAAGCGGCCAGGTTTCTCTATGGCTACACCTTC. Encoded protein: CASSEAARFLYGYTF.

The sample holds a few counts of this clonotype. The chain carries TRBV5-4 and TRBJ1-1; the D gene is possibly TRBD1 (6 bases). Germline loops: CDR1 SGHNT, CDR2 YYREEE (reference sequence). Between the trimmed V and J ends, which lost 4 bases and 10 bases, there was a span of 26 bases. This CDR3 region has 16 residues. The CDR3 DNA is TGTGCCAGCAGCCCGTTTATTAGGGGGTCCCTCGACGGAGCTTTCTTT. It specifies CASSPFIRGSLDGAFF. Full variable domain (remainder filled in from reference TRBV5-4 and TRBJ1-1): ETGVTQSPTHLIKTRGQQVTLRCSSQSGHNTVSWYQQALGQGPQFIFQYYREEENGRGNFPPRFSGLQFPNYSSELNVNALELDDSALYLCASSPFIRGSLDGAFFGQGTRLTVV.

This clonotype was counted ten times or more. This sequence joins TRBV4-2 and TRBJ2-5; D possibly uses TRBD1 or TRBD2 (6 bases each). Per the germline V gene, CDR1 is LGHNA and CDR2 is YNFKEQ. CDR3 size: 15 residues. V was trimmed by 0 bases and J by 2 bases, leaving 10 bases between them. The CDR3 protein is CASSQDKGGQETQYF. CDR3 coding DNA: TGTGCCAGCAGCCAAGATAAGGGGGGACAAGAGACCCAGTACTTC.

V usage is TRBV6-1 and J usage is TRBJ1-1; D remains ambiguous. V was clipped by 6 bases and J by 3 bases, with 17 bases between them. Per the germline V gene, CDR1 is MNHNS and CDR2 is SASEGT. This CDR3 is built from 15 residues. DNA of the CDR3: TGTGCCAGCAGCCAAGAGATGCGGGTGGACACTGAAGCTTTCTTT. It is translated as CASSQEMRVDTEAFF.

The V and J genes are TRBV15 and TRBJ1-1; unclear D gene. Looked up from germline, CDR1 is LNHNV and CDR2 is YYDKDF (reference sequence). The CDR3 sequence is 15 residues long. V lost 0 bases and J lost 0, with 8 bases in between. The CDR3 DNA is TGTGCCACCAGCAGAGATCAAGGAATGAACACTGAAGCTTTCTTT. Protein sequence: CATSRDQGMNTEAFF.

This clonotype has a handful of counts. The chain is built from TRBV24-1 and TRBJ1-1, with D possibly being TRBD1 (5 bases). The germline V and J ends were trimmed by 4 bases and 7 bases, with 12 bases remaining between them. This CDR3 contains 13 residues. Germline V lookup: CDR1 KGHDR, CDR2 SFDVKD. CDR3 in DNA: TGTGCCACCAGTGAATCATGGGGCAGTGAAGCTTTCTTT. It translates to CATSESWGSEAFF.

This clonotype was detected ten times or more. This chain uses TRBV19 with TRBJ1-4, with 7 nucleotides matching TRBD1. Germline assignment: CDR1 LNHDA and CDR2 SQIVND (reference sequence). The V gene end was trimmed by 4 bases and the J gene end by 0 bases; junction bases not matched to a gene: 5. This CDR3 has 16 residues. CDR3 DNA sequence: TGTGCCAGTAGTACGACAGGGTTCCCAACTAATGAAAAACTGTTTTTT. Translation: CASSTTGFPTNEKLFF.

The gene calls are TRBV5-4 and TRBJ2-7; 7 nucleotides agree with TRBD1. Germline CDR1 SGHNT, CDR2 YYREEE (reference sequence). This CDR3 is built from 14 residues. The junction had 6 bases not matched to a gene; V was cut back by 4 bases and J by 2 bases. The CDR3 DNA reads TGTGCCAGCAGCCCCAGGGACAGCGCCTACGAGCAGTACTTC. It translates to CASSPRDSAYEQYF.

The rearrangement joins TRBV7-2 to TRBJ2-7; TRBD2 aligns across 10 bases. V trimming: 5 bases; J trimming: 3 bases; junction bases outside the gene matches: 4. CDR3 length equals 14 residues. Germline-derived CDR1 and CDR2 are SGHTA and FQGNSA. The CDR3 DNA reads TGTGCCAGCAGCGTACTAGCGGGGCACTACGAGCAGTACTTC. Its protein product is CASSVLAGHYEQYF.

This chain joins TRBV6-5 and TRBJ1-6; D is possibly TRBD1 (5 bases). CDR1 and CDR2 from the germline V gene are MNHEY and SVGAGI. This CDR3 contains 12 residues. Trimming stripped 9 bases from V and 8 bases from J, with 11 bases between. Written as DNA, the CDR3 is TGTGCCAGTAGGACAAACGATTCACCCCTCCACTTT. Protein product: CASRTNDSPLHF.

This clonotype appeared many times. The chain has TRBV20-1 and TRBJ1-5; D remains unclear. V was cut by 0 bases and J by 3 bases, with 21 bases left in between. Germline V gene lookup returns CDR1 DFQATT and CDR2 SNEGSKA (reference sequence). The CDR3 runs 18 residues. The CDR3 DNA sequence: TGCAGTGCTAGAGATCCCACCGACCCAAGGGTGGTCAATCAGCCCCAGCATTTT. This translates into CSARDPTDPRVVNQPQHF.

V usage is TRBV20-1 and J usage is TRBJ1-1; the D gene is possibly TRBD1 (6 bases). This CDR3 is built from 12 residues. V lost 5 bases and J lost 10, with 17 bases in between. CDR1 and CDR2 from the germline V gene are DFQATT and SNEGSKA (reference sequence). CDR3 sequence reads: CSAGGTARGAFF. CDR3 nucleotides: TGCAGTGCTGGGGGGACTGCCAGGGGAGCTTTCTTT.

This rearrangement joins TRBV20-1 to TRBJ2-7; D perhaps matches TRBD1 (6 bases). CDR3 length: 15 amino acids. Germline V gene data show CDR1 as DFQATT and CDR2 as SNEGSKA (reference sequence). V gave up 6 bases and J gave up 2 bases, with 20 bases separating them. CDR3 DNA sequence: TGCAGTGCCAGCAGGGGTCTTACAGTCCCCTACGAGCAGTACTTC. This gives the protein CSASRGLTVPYEQYF.

The chain recombines TRBV7-9 with TRBJ2-7; possibly TRBD1 for D (6 bases). This CDR3 comprises 14 residues. Trimming left V 1 base short and J 5 bases short, with 12 bases between. Germline V gives CDR1 SEHNR, CDR2 FQNEAQ (reference sequence). The CDR3 here is CASSLDRVAHEQYF. CDR3 sequence (DNA): TGTGCCAGCAGCTTAGACAGGGTGGCCCACGAGCAGTACTTC.

The chain links TRBV19 to TRBJ1-6, with D tentatively TRBD1 (6 bases). From germline, CDR1 is LNHDA and CDR2 SQIVND (reference sequence). This CDR3 region has 15 residues. Trimming stripped 3 bases from V and 5 bases from J, with 11 bases between. CDR3 DNA: TGTGCCAGTAGTATCTGGGCAGGGGATAATTCACCCCTCCACTTT. Its translation: CASSIWAGDNSPLHF.

This chain joins TRBV2 and TRBJ1-2; D is possibly TRBD1 (5 bases). The length of the CDR3 is 17 residues. Deletions cut 1 base from V and 0 bases from J, with 15 bases between. Germline CDR1 SNHLY, CDR2 FYNNEI. The CDR3 DNA reads TGTGCCAGCAGTGAAGGAGGTTCGGGGACCGCTAACTATGGCTACACCTTC. It is translated as CASSEGGSGTANYGYTF.

This clonotype was detected ten times or more. The gene calls are TRBV13 and TRBJ1-3; no definite D call. CDR1 and CDR2 from the germline V gene are PRHDT and FYEKMQ (reference sequence). The ends were cut back, 6 bases at V and 4 bases at J, with 4 bases in the middle. CDR3 length: 11 residues. The CDR3 DNA reads as TGTGCCAGCAGTCAAGGAAACACCATATATTTT. Protein product: CASSQGNTIYF.

To note about this clonotype: The missing conserved phenylalanine or tryptophan at the end of this CDR3 makes a read error likely. The rearrangement joins TRBV4-1 to TRBJ1-2; TRBD1 matches at 9 bases. V lost 1 base to trimming and J lost 4 bases; unmatched junction nucleotides: 10. CDR3 length: 17 amino acids. From germline, CDR1 is MGHRA and CDR2 YSYEKL. Here the CDR3 DNA reads TGCGCCAGCAGCCAAGGACGCACTTACAGGGGGCCCTATGGCTACACCCTC. Protein product: CASSQGRTYRGPYGYTL.

J is TRBJ2-5 and V is TRBV7-9, with D perhaps matching TRBD1 (5 bases). CDR3 length: 15 residues. From germline, CDR1 is SEHNR and CDR2 FQNEAQ (reference sequence). Trimming cost V 5 bases and J 0 bases, with 13 bases left between them. The CDR3 region is CASSTEADNQETQYF. The CDR3 region has the DNA TGTGCCAGCAGCACAGAGGCGGACAACCAAGAGACCCAGTACTTC.